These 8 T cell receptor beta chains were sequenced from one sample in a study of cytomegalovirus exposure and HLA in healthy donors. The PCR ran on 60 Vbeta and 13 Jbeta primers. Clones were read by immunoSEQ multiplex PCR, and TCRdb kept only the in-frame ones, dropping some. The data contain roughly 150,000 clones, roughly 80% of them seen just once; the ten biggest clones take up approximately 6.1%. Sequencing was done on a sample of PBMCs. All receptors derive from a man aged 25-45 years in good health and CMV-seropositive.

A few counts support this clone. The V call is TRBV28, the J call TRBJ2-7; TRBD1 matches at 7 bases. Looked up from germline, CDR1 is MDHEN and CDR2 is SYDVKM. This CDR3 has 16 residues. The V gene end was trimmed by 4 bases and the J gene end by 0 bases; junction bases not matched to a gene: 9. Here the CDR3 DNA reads TGTGCCAGCAGTTCCCCCCGGGACAGAAGCTCCTACGAGCAGTACTTC. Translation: CASSSPRDRSSYEQYF. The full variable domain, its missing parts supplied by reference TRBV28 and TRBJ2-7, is DVKVTQSSRYLVKRTGEKVFLECVQDMDHENMFWYRQDPGLGLRLIYFSYDVKMKEKGDIPEGYSVSREKKERFSLILESASTNQTSMYLCASSSPRDRSSYEQYFGPGTRLTVT.

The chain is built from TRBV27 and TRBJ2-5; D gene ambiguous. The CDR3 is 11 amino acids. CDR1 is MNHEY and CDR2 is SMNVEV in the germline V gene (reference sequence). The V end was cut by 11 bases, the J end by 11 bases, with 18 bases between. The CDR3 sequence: CAQGAYDKQYF. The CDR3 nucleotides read TGTGCCCAAGGAGCCTACGATAAGCAGTACTTC.

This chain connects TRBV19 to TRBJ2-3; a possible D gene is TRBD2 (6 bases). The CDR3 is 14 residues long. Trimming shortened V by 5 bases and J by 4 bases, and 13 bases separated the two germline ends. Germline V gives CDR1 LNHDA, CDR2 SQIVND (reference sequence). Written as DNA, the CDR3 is TGTGCCAGTAGTCCAACCCAGCGGGCAGATACGCAGTATTTT. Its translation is CASSPTQRADTQYF.

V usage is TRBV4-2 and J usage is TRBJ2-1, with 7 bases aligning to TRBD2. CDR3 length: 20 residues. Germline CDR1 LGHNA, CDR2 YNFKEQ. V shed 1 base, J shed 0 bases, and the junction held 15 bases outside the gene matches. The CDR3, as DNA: TGTGCCAGCAGCCAAGGGTCCTTGCGGGAGCGAAAGAGCTCCTACAATGAGCAGTTCTTC. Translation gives CASSQGSLRERKSSYNEQFF.

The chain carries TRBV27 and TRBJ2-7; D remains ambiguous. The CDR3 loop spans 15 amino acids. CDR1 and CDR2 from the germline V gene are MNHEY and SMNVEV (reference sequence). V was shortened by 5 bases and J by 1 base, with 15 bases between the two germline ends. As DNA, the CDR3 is TGTGCCAGCAGTCTCAATGACTTAGTTTCCTACGAGCAGTACTTC. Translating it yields CASSLNDLVSYEQYF.

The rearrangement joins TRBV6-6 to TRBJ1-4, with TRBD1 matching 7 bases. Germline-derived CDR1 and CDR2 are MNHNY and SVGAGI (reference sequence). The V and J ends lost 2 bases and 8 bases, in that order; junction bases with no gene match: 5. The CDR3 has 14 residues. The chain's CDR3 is CASSYRTGGEKLFF. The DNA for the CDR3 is TGTGCCAGCAGTTACCGGACAGGTGGGGAAAAACTGTTTTTT.

The CDR3: CAWVGGGFRETQYF. Here the CDR3 DNA reads TGTGCCTGGGTGGGGGGGGGCTTTAGAGAGACCCAGTACTTC. The rearrangement links TRBV30 to TRBJ2-5; a weak D match, TRBD2 (7 bases). CDR1 is GTSNPN and CDR2 is SVGIG in the germline V gene (reference sequence). The CDR3 length is 14 residues. V was pared by 5 bases and J by 4 bases, with 17 bases between.

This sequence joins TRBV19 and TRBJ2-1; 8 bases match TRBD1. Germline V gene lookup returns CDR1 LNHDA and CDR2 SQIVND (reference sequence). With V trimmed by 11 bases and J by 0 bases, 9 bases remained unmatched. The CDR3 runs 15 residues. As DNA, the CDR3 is TGTGCCGGCCGTCGGGACAGGTCCTCCTACAATGAGCAGTTCTTC. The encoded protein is CAGRRDRSSYNEQFF.